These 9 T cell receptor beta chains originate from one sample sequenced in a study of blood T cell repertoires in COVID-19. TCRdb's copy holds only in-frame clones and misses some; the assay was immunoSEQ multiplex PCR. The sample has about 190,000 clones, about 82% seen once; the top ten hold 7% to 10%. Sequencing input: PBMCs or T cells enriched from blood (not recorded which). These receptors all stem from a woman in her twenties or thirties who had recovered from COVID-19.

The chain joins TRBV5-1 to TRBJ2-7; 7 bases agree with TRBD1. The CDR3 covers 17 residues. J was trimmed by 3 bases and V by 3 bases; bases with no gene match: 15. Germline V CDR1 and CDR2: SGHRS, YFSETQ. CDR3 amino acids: CASSSPPWTGSNYEQYF. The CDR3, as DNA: TGCGCCAGCAGCTCGCCCCCCTGGACAGGTTCAAACTACGAGCAGTACTTC.

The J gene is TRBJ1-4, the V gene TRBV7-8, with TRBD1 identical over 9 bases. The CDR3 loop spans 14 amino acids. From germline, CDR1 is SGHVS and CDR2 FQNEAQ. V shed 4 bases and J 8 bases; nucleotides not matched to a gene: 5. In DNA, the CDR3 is TGTGCCAGCAGCTGGGGGACAGGGCGGGAAAAACTGTTTTTT. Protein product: CASSWGTGREKLFF.

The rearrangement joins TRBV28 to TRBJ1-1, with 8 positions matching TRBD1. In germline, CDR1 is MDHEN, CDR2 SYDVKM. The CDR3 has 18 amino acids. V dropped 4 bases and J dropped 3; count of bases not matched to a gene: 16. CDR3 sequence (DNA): TGTGCCAGCAGTTGGGGACTCAGGGGGCGCGGGGGCGACACTGAAGCTTTCTTT. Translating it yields CASSWGLRGRGGDTEAFF. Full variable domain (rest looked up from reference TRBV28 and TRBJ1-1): DVKVTQSSRYLVKRTGEKVFLECVQDMDHENMFWYRQDPGLGLRLIYFSYDVKMKEKGDIPEGYSVSREKKERFSLILESASTNQTSMYLCASSWGLRGRGGDTEAFFGQGTRLTVV.

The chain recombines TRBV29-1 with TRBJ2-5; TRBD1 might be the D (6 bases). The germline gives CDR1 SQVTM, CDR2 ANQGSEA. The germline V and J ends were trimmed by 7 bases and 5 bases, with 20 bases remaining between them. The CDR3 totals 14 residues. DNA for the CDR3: TGCAGCGGAAGTTGGGACATTCAGTGGGAGACCCAGTACTTC. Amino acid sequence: CSGSWDIQWETQYF.

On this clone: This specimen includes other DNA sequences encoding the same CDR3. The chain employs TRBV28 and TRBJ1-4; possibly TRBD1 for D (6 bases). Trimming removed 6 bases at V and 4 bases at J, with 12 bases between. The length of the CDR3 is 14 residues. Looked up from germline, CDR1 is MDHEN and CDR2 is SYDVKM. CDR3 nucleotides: TGTGCCAGCAGACCAAGGGGGGGTAATGAAAAACTGTTTTTT. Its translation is CASRPRGGNEKLFF.

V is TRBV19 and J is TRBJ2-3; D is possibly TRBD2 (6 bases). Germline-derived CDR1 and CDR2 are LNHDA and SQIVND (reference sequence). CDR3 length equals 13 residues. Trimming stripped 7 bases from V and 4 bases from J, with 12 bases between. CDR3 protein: CASIGGTPDTQYF. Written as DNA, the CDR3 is TGTGCCAGTATTGGGGGGACCCCAGATACGCAGTATTTT. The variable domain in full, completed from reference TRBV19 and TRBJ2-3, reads DGGITQSPKYLFRKEGQNVTLSCEQNLNHDAMYWYRQDPGQGLRLIYYSQIVNDFQKGDIAEGYSVSREKKESFPLTVTSAQKNPTAFYLCASIGGTPDTQYFGPGTRLTVL.

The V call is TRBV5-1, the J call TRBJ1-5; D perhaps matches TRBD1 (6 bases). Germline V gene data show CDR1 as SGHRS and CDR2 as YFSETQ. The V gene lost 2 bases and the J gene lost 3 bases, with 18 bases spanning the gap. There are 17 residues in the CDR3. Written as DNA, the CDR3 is TGCGCCAGCAGCTTCGCACCCGGGGGGGGGCCCAATCAGCCCCAGCATTTT. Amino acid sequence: CASSFAPGGGPNQPQHF.

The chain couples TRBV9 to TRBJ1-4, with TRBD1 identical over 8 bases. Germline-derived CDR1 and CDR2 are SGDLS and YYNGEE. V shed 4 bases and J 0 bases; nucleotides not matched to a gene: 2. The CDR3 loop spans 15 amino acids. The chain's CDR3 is CASSSGQATNEKLFF. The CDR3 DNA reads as TGTGCCAGCAGCTCGGGACAGGCAACTAATGAAAAACTGTTTTTT.

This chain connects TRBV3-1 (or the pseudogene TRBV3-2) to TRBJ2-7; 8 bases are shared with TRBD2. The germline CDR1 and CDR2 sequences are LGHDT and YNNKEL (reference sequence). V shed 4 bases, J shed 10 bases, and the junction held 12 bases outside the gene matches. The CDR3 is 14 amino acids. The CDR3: CASSPTGTSLLQYF. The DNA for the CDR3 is TGTGCCAGCAGCCCCACCGGGACTAGTTTACTCCAGTACTTC.